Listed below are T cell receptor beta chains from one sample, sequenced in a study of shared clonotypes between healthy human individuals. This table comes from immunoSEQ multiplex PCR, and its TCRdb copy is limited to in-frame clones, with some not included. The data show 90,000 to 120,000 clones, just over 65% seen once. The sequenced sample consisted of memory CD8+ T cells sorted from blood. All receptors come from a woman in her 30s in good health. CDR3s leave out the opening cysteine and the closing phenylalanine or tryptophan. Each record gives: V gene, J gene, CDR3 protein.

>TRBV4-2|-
ASSPGNSYEQY
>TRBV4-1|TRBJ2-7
ASSRYAADRDPYEQY
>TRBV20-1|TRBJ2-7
SVRRQEQY
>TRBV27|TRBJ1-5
ASSLLSGQPQH
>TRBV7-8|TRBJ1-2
ASSQGDYGYT
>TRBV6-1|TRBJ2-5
ASSPREVETQY
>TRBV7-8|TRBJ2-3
ASSLGVGGSDTQY
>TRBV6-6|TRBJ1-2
ATERRGVGGYT
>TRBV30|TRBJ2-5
AWNPGGGGKQY
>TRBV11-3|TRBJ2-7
ASSLQGGSYEQY
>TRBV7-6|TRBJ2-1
ASSLGLAGVANEQF
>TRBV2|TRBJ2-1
ASSEAGHSPGDNEQF